The source of this T cell receptor beta chain is a study of T cells in Graves' hyperthyroidism and ophthalmopathy. Amplification of TCR beta CDR3 regions was performed using RNA transcripts as template. The study used the HTBI primer set for a first-round RT-PCR of the TCR CDR3. TCRdb redid the calling of the multiplex PCR reads with MiXCR, one entry per CDR3 protein. The table includes just over 550,000 distinct CDR3 sequences, more than 45% detected once. V gave up 3 bases and J gave up 3 bases, with 18 bases separating them. Germline values: CDR1 MNHNS, CDR2 SASEGT. The CDR3 totals 16 residues. V is TRBV6-1 and J is TRBJ2-7, with TRBD2 as a possible D gene (6 bases). The receptor's source is a woman aged 18-29 years with Graves' hyperthyroidism. Specimen: peripheral blood or thyroid tissue (not recorded which). CDR3 bases: TGTGCCAGCAGTGATACTCCCGGGACTTTAGGCTACGAGCAGTACTTC. This encodes CASSDTPGTLGYEQYF.